This is a list of T cell receptor beta chains from one sample in a study of T cells after yellow fever vaccination. From the 5' RACE reads, TCRdb called clonotypes with MiXCR, one entry per CDR3 protein. The data hold about 260,000 distinct CDR3 sequences, with 10% to 15% observed a single time. The starting material was CD4+ T cells sorted from PBMCs, obtained 45 days after the yellow fever booster vaccination. These TCRs come from a man aged 30 to 45 who received the YFV17D yellow fever vaccine. CDR3s include the opening cysteine and the closing phenylalanine or tryptophan. A D gene is named only where the DNA matches it firmly. The size of a clone is reported for some rows only, either as once, few or many, or as a class for expanded clones.

V	D	J	size	DNA	CDR3
TRBV3-1	TRBD2	TRBJ2-7	few	TGTGCCAGCAGCCGATCTAGCGGGCGCTCCTACGAGCAGTACTTC	CASSRSSGRSYEQYF
TRBV20-1	NA	TRBJ2-2	NA	TGCAGTGCTACCTCCGGGACTTCGAACACCGGGGAGCTGTTTTTT	CSATSGTSNTGELFF
TRBV27	TRBD2	TRBJ2-5	few	TGTGCCAGCAACGGGCGTGGGGCGGGAGGGCCAGGGGAGACCCAGTACTTC	CASNGRGAGGPGETQYF
TRBV3-1	NA	TRBJ1-5	many	TGTGCCAGCAGCCAAAGGGGCAATCAGCCCCAGCATTTT	CASSQRGNQPQHF
TRBV7-9	NA	TRBJ2-2	few	TGTGCCAGCAGCTTAGTCGGCCTGACCGGGGAGCTGTTTTTT	CASSLVGLTGELFF
TRBV5-1	NA	TRBJ2-5	NA	TGCGCCAGCAGCTCTGTGTCCGGACAGACCCAGTACTTC	CASSSVSGQTQYF
TRBV20-1	NA	TRBJ2-7	NA	TGCAGTGCGGAGGGGGGGAGGAGCCCCTGCGAGCAGTACTTC	CSAEGGRSPCEQYF
TRBV6-5	NA	TRBJ1-5	NA	TGTGCCAGCAGTTACGGGGGCCAGGGTATCGGGCCCCAGCATTTT	CASSYGGQGIGPQHF
TRBV9	NA	TRBJ2-2	few	TGTGCCAGCAGCGTAGTTTTCACCGGGGAGCTGTTTTTT	CASSVVFTGELFF
TRBV5-5	NA	TRBJ2-5	few	TGTGCCAGCAGCTTGCTGGCGGGCCCGTCTGAGACCCAGTACTTC	CASSLLAGPSETQYF
TRBV7-9	NA	TRBJ2-5	NA	TGTGCCAGCAGCTTAGAACTAGCCGGGACCCAGTACTTC	CASSLELAGTQYF
TRBV27	TRBD2	TRBJ2-7	many	TGTGCCAGCAGCCAGCGGGAGATGGTCTACGAGCAGTACTTC	CASSQREMVYEQYF
TRBV3-1	NA	TRBJ2-1	NA	TGTGCCAGCAGCACTTTTGGTGGCAATGAGCAGTTCTTC	CASSTFGGNEQFF
TRBV15	NA	TRBJ2-5	many	TGTGCCACCAGCAGACGAGGCGAGACCCAGTACTTC	CATSRRGETQYF
TRBV6-5	TRBD2	TRBJ2-3	few	TGTGCCAGCAGTTACTCGGCACTAGCGGGGCTCACAGATACGCAGTATTTT	CASSYSALAGLTDTQYF
TRBV5-1	NA	TRBJ1-1	NA	TGCGCCAGCAGTTCGACAGATAGCACTGAAGCTTTCTTT	CASSSTDSTEAFF
TRBV10-3	TRBD2	TRBJ2-1	few	TGTGCCATCAGTGGCGGGGTTCAGCGGGAGTACATCAATGAGCAGTTCTTC	CAISGGVQREYINEQFF
TRBV20-1	NA	TRBJ1-2	few	TGCAGTGCAAAGACAGTATCCGGCTACACCTTC	CSAKTVSGYTF
TRBV5-6	TRBD2	TRBJ2-7	NA	TGTGCCAGCAGGTCGGGGGGGGAGCAGTACTTC	CASRSGGEQYF
TRBV10-1	TRBD1	TRBJ2-7	NA	TGCGCCAGCATGGGGGACAGTTCCTACGAGCAGTACTTC	CASMGDSSYEQYF
TRBV5-1	NA	TRBJ2-3	few	TGCGCCAGCAGCTTCCGGGACGTTGGAACCGATACGCAGTATTTT	CASSFRDVGTDTQYF
TRBV5-1	NA	TRBJ2-7	NA	TGCGCCAGCAGCTTGGGGGGCCGGGACGACTACGAGCAGTACTTC	CASSLGGRDDYEQYF
TRBV12-3/TRBV12-4	NA	TRBJ2-1	NA	TGTGCCAGCACCCCGGGGACGCTCTCCTACAATGAGCAGTTCTTC	CASTPGTLSYNEQFF
TRBV20-1	NA	TRBJ2-7	once	TGCAGTGCCAGAGATCCCCGAGGCCTTGATTACGAGCAGTACTTC	CSARDPRGLDYEQYF
TRBV5-1	TRBD1	TRBJ2-7	NA	TGCGCCAGCAGCCAACTCGGACAGGGAGGCTACGAGCAGTACTTC	CASSQLGQGGYEQYF
TRBV7-2	NA	TRBJ1-5	NA	TGTGCCAGCAGCTTTCACAGGGAAGTTAGTCCCCAGCATTTT	CASSFHREVSPQHF
TRBV4-1	NA	TRBJ1-3	NA	TGCGCCAGCAGCCAAGATGTAGGATTCTCTTCTGGAAACACCATATATTTT	CASSQDVGFSSGNTIYF
TRBV4-3	TRBD2	TRBJ2-1	few	TGCGCCAGCAGCCAAGAGTCTAGCGGGAGGGGAGAGCAGTTCTTC	CASSQESSGRGEQFF
TRBV14	NA	TRBJ2-1	few	TGTGCCAGCAGCCAAGATCTCCTAGCTAATGAGCAGTTCTTC	CASSQDLLANEQFF
TRBV7-9	NA	TRBJ2-3	few	TGTGCCAGCAGCTCTGTCGGCACAGATACGCAGTATTTT	CASSSVGTDTQYF
TRBV7-2	NA	TRBJ2-3	NA	TGTGCCAGCAGCAAGGGTCCAGCCCCAGATACGCAGTATTTT	CASSKGPAPDTQYF
TRBV7-2	NA	TRBJ2-3	few	TGTGCCAGCAGCTTAGATTGGGTGGGGGCCACAGATACGCAGTATTTT	CASSLDWVGATDTQYF
TRBV5-1	TRBD1	TRBJ2-7	few	TGCGCCAGCAGCAGTACAGGGGGCGAGGAGCAGTACTTC	CASSSTGGEEQYF
TRBV20-1	NA	TRBJ1-2	NA	TGCAGTGCTAGAGATGATGGCACATCTAACTATGGCTACACCTTC	CSARDDGTSNYGYTF
TRBV20-1	TRBD1	TRBJ2-1	few	TGCAGTGCACCGACAGGGGAAGGCTACAATGAGCAGTTCTTC	CSAPTGEGYNEQFF
TRBV7-6	NA	TRBJ2-1	few	TGTGCCAGCAGCTCTAGAGAGGAGTTCGAGCAGTTCTTC	CASSSREEFEQFF
TRBV4-3	NA	TRBJ1-2	few	TGCGCCAGCAGCCAAGATCTTTTGGTGCGTTATGGCTACACCTTC	CASSQDLLVRYGYTF
TRBV18	NA	TRBJ2-1	NA	TGTGCCAGCTCACCACGCGGAGAAGACAATGAGCAGTTCTTC	CASSPRGEDNEQFF
TRBV3-1	NA	TRBJ2-7	many	TGTGCCAGCAGCCAAGGAAATAGTCCATACGAGCAGTACTTC	CASSQGNSPYEQYF
TRBV7-8	NA	TRBJ2-7	NA	TGTGCCAGCAGCTTGGAAAGGGACTACGAGCAGTACTTC	CASSLERDYEQYF
TRBV5-1	NA	TRBJ1-6	NA	TGCGCCAGCAGTGACCAGGCGGGGCCTAATTCACCCCTCCACTTT	CASSDQAGPNSPLHF
TRBV7-2	NA	TRBJ2-5	NA	TGTGCCAGCAGCTTAGAGCTGCGGGGGCGAGAGACCCAGTACTTC	CASSLELRGRETQYF
TRBV9	NA	TRBJ2-3	few	TGTGCCAGCAGCGTAACCCGGGACTCCTTCACAGATACGCAGTATTTT	CASSVTRDSFTDTQYF
TRBV4-3	TRBD1	TRBJ2-7	NA	TGCGCCAGCAGCCAAGATCCGACCGGGACAGCTACCTACGAGCAGTACTTC	CASSQDPTGTATYEQYF
TRBV7-2	NA	TRBJ1-6	NA	TGTGCCAGCAGCTTACTTGGGATGAAGAGAAATTCACCCCTCCACTTT	CASSLLGMKRNSPLHF
TRBV20-1	NA	TRBJ2-1	NA	TGCAGTGCTAGAGGGAATAGGGCTGGGGGATGGAATGAGCAGTTCTTC	CSARGNRAGGWNEQFF
TRBV7-2	NA	TRBJ2-1	few	TGTGCCAGCAGCCTCATTTATTTCGGGGGTGAGCAGTTCTTC	CASSLIYFGGEQFF
TRBV12-3/TRBV12-4	NA	TRBJ2-7	few	TGTGCCAGCAGACCCCGGAACTCCCCGGTCCACGAGCAGTACTTC	CASRPRNSPVHEQYF
TRBV12-3/TRBV12-4	NA	TRBJ1-1	few	TGTGCCAGCAGTTTAGGGGCAAGCAAAGCTTTCTTT	CASSLGASKAFF
TRBV7-2	TRBD1	TRBJ1-2	few	TGTGCCAGCAGCTTAAGTCGGGACAGGGTCTATGGCTACACCTTC	CASSLSRDRVYGYTF
TRBV6-5	TRBD2	TRBJ2-3	few	TGTGCCAGCAGTTACTCGAGGGAGGGTTATACGCAGTATTTT	CASSYSREGYTQYF
TRBV20-1	NA	TRBJ2-7	few	TGCAGTGCTAGAGATCAGGGGCCGCCGTCGCGGGAGCAGTACTTC	CSARDQGPPSREQYF
TRBV7-6	TRBD2	TRBJ2-1	NA	TGTGCCAGCAGCAAACTAGCGGGAGGGCCGAGTGAGCAGTTCTTC	CASSKLAGGPSEQFF
TRBV12-3/TRBV12-4	TRBD1	TRBJ2-5	many	TGTGCCAGCAGTCCCCTCAGGGGGGAGACCCAGTACTTC	CASSPLRGETQYF
TRBV29-1	NA	TRBJ2-5	many	TGCAGCGTTGAAGTGTCAGCAGCCCAGTACTTC	CSVEVSAAQYF
TRBV3-1	NA	TRBJ2-7	NA	TGTGCCAGCAGCCAACTCCGTAACTCCTACGAGCAGTACTTC	CASSQLRNSYEQYF